This T cell receptor beta chain was found in a study of T cells in Graves' hyperthyroidism and ophthalmopathy. This clonotype appeared many times. Per germline, CDR1 MRHNA and CDR2 SNTAGT. Trimming took off 4 bases at V and 6 bases at J, with 12 bases between the two ends. The CDR3 length is 13 residues. Authors of the study amplified TCR beta CDR3 regions from RNA transcripts. The TCR CDR3 was amplified in a first-round RT-PCR using the HTBI primer set. TCRdb itself ran the multiplex PCR reads through MiXCR, one entry per CDR3 protein. Of about 400,000 distinct CDR3 sequences listed, 15% to 19% are singletons.

The J gene is TRBJ1-2, the V gene TRBV6-4; no definite D call. The sequenced sample consisted of blood. This sequence was found in a woman aged 18-35 years with Graves' hyperthyroidism. The CDR3 is CASSARLGHGYTF. The DNA of the CDR3 is TGTGCCAGCAGTGCCCGGTTAGGGCATGGCTACACCTTC.